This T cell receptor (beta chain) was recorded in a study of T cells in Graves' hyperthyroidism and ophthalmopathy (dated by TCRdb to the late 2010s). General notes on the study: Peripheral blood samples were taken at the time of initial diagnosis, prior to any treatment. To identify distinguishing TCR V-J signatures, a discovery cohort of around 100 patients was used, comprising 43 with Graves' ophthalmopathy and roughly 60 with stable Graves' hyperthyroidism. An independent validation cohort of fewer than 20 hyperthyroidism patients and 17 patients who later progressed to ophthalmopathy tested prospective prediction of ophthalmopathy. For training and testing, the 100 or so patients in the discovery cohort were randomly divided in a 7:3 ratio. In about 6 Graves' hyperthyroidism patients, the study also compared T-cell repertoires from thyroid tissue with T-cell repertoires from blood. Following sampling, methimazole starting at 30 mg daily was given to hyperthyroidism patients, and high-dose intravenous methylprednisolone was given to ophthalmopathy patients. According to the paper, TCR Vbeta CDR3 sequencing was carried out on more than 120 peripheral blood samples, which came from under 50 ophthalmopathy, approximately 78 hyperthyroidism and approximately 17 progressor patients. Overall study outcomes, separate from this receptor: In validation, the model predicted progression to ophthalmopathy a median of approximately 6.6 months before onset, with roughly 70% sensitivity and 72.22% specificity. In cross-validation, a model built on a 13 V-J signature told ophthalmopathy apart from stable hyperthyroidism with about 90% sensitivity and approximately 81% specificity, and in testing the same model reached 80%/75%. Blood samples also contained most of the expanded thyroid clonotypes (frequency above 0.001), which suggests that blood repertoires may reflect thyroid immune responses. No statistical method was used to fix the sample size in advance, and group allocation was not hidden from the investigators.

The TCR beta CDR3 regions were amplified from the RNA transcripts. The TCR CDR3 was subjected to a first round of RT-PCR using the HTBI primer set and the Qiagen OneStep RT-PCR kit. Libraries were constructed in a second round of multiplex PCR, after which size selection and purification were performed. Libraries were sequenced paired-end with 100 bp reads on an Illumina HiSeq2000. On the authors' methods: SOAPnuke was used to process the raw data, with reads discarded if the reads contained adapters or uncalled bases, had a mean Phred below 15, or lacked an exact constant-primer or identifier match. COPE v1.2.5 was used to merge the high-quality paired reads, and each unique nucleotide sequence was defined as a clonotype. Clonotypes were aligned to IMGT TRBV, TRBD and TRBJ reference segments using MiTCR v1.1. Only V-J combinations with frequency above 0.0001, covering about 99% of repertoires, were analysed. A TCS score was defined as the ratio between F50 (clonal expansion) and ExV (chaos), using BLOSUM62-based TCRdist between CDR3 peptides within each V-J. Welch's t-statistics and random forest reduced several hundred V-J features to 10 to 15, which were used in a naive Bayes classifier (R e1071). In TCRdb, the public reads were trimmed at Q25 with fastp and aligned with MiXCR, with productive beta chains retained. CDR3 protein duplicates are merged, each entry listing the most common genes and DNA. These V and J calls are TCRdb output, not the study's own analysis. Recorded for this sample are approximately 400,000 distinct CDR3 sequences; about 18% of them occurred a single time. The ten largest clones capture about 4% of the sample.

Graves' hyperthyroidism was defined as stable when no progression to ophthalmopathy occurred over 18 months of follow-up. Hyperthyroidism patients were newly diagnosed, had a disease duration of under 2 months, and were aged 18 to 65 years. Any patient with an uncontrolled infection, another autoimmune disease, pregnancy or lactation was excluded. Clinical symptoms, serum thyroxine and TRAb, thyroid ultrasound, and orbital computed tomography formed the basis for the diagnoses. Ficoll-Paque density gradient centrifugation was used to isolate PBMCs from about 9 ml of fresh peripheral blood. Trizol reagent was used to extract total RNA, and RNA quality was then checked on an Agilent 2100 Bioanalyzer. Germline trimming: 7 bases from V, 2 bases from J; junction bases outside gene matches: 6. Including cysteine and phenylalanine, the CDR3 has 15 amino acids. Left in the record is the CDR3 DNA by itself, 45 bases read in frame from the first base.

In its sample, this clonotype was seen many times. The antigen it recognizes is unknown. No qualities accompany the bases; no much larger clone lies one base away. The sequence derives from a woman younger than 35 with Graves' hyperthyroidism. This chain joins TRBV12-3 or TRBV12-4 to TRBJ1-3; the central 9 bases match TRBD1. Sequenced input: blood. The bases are TGTGCCAGCAACGAACAGGGGGCACCTGGAAACACCATATATTTT. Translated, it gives CASNEQGAPGNTIYF.